What follows are 5 T cell receptor beta chains derived from one specimen sequenced in a study of graft-versus-host responses after intestinal transplantation. Generated by immunoSEQ multiplex PCR, the TCRdb table keeps only in-frame clones and is missing some. The sample shows some 39,000 clones, approximately 95% of them seen only once. The starting material was PBMCs, obtained approximately 100 weeks after intestinal transplantation. The receptor source for this set is a human patient who received an intestinal transplant, so some T cells may come from the graft donor.

This clone was detected a few times. The genes are TRBV6-1 and TRBJ2-5; 7 nucleotides line up with TRBD1. Trimming removed 2 bases from V and 3 bases from J; junction bases left unmatched: 6. CDR1 and CDR2 from the germline V gene are MNHNS and SASEGT. The CDR3 loop spans 15 amino acids. The CDR3 protein is CASSERPGTEETQYF. DNA for the CDR3: TGTGCCAGCAGTGAACGCCCCGGGACAGAAGAGACCCAGTACTTC.

The J gene is TRBJ2-2, the V gene TRBV10-2; D might be TRBD1 (6 bases). Deletions cut 7 bases from V and 9 bases from J, with 9 bases between. The CDR3 consists of 11 residues. Germline CDR1 and CDR2: WSHSY and SAAADI. The CDR3 loop reads CASTQGWELFF. The CDR3 nucleotides are TGCGCCAGCACCCAGGGGTGGGAGCTGTTTTTT.

This chain connects TRBV7-9 to TRBJ2-7; D gene ambiguous. CDR1 is SEHNR and CDR2 is FQNEAQ in the germline V gene (reference sequence). Trimming took 1 base from V and 9 from J, leaving 10 bases between them. There are 12 residues in the CDR3. The CDR3 here is CASSLGATGQYF. CDR3 bases: TGTGCCAGCAGCTTAGGGGCCACCGGGCAGTACTTC.

The genes are TRBV9 and TRBJ2-1; D may be TRBD2 (5 bases). The CDR3 covers 16 residues. Germline V lookup: CDR1 SGDLS, CDR2 YYNGEE. Deletions cut 0 bases from V and 2 bases from J, with 12 bases between. CDR3 sequence: CASSVGVGAAYNEQFF. CDR3 coding DNA: TGTGCCAGCAGCGTAGGTGTGGGAGCGGCCTACAATGAGCAGTTCTTC.

This chain connects TRBV7-9 to TRBJ2-5; 11 bases fit TRBD2. This CDR3 region has 16 residues. The ends lost 5 bases at V and 4 bases at J; junction bases unmatched: 9. The V gene's germline CDR1 is SEHNR and CDR2 FQNEAQ (reference sequence). In DNA, the CDR3 is TGTGCCAGCAGCCCGGCTAGCGGGGGGAGGGGAGAGACCCAGTACTTC. Encoded protein: CASSPASGGRGETQYF. Complete variable domain (other parts from reference TRBV7-9 and TRBJ2-5): DTGVSQNPRHKITKRGQNVTFRCDPISEHNRLYWYRQTLGQGPEFLTYFQNEAQLEKSRLLSDRFSAERPKGSFSTLEIQRTEQGDSAMYLCASSPASGGRGETQYFGPGTRLLVL.